This TCR beta chain comes out of a study of CD4+ T cells in melanoma. Notes on this clone: Its antigen is still unknown.

Profiled with immunoSEQ multiplex PCR; TCRdb holds only in-frame clones, not every one. Of more than 12,000 clones detected, about 66% appear once; the ten largest clones hold approximately 14%. There are 14 residues in the CDR3. Germline loops: CDR1 SGHRS, CDR2 YFSETQ. Trimming took 2 bases from V and 5 from J, leaving 10 bases between them. Study outcomes and limitations: A reported correlation linked neoantigen-specific CD4+ T cells to CD8+, macrophage and B cell function. Neoantigen-specific CD4+ T cells in melanoma reportedly had diverse differentiation states.

The material sequenced was cells from a culture (not recorded whether cultured in vitro). The rearrangement joins TRBV5-1 to TRBJ2-2, with D uncertain. The TCR sequence derives from a human donor with melanoma. CDR3 residues: CASSLRQQTGELFF. The CDR3, as DNA: TGCGCCAGCAGCTTAAGGCAGCAAACCGGGGAGCTGTTTTTT.